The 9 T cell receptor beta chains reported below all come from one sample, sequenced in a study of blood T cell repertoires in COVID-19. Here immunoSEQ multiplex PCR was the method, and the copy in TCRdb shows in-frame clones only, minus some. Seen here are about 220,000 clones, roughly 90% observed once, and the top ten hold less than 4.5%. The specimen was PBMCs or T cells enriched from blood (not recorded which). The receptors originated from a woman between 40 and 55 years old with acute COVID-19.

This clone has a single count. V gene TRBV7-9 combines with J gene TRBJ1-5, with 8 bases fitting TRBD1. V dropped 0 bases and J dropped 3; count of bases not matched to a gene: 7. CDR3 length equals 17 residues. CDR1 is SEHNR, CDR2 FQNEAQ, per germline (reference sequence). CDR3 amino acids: CASSLARTGRPNQPQHF. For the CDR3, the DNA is TGTGCCAGCAGCTTAGCCCGGACAGGGAGGCCCAATCAGCCCCAGCATTTT.

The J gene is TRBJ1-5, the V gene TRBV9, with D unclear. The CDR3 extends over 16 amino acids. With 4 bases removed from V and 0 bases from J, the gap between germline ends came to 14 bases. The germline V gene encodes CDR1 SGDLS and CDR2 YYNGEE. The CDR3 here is CASSPSGGPSNQPQHF. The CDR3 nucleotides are TGTGCCAGCAGCCCAAGCGGAGGTCCTAGCAATCAGCCCCAGCATTTT.

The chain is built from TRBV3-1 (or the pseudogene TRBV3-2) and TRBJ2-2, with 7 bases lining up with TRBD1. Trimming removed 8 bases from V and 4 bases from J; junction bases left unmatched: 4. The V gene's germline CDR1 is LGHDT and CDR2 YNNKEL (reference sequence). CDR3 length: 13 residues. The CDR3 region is CASATGTTGELFF. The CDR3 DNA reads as TGTGCCAGCGCGACAGGGACCACCGGGGAGCTGTTTTTT.

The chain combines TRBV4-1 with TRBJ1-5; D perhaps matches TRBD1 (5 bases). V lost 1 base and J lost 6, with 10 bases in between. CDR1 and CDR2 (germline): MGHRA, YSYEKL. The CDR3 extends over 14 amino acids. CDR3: CASSQVQEGQPQHF. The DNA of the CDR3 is TGCGCCAGCAGCCAAGTACAGGAGGGTCAGCCCCAGCATTTT.

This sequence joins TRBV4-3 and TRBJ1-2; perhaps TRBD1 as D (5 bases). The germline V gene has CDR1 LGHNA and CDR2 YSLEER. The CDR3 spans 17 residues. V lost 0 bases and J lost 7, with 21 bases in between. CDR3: CASSQDAHRQGMGGYTF. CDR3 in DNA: TGCGCCAGCAGCCAAGATGCCCATAGGCAGGGAATGGGTGGCTACACCTTC.

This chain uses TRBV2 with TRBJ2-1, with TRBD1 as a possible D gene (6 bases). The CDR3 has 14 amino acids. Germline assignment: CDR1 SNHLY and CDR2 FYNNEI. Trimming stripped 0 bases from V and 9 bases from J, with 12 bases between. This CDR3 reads CASSEADRDTEQFF. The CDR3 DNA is TGTGCCAGCAGTGAAGCCGACCGGGACACTGAGCAGTTCTTC.

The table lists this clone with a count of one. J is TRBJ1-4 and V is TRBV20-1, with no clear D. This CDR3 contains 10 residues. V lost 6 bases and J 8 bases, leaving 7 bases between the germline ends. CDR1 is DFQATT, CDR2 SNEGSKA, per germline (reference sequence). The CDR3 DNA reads TGCAGTGCCCCTAGGGAAAAACTGTTTTTT. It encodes CSAPREKLFF.

The CDR3 nucleotides are TGTGCCAGCAGCTTAGAAGTCACAATGCGGGTCAATGAGCAGTTCTTC. Encoded protein: CASSLEVTMRVNEQFF. The V call is TRBV7-8, the J call TRBJ2-1; D might be TRBD2 (5 bases). The CDR3 has 16 residues. The V gene lost 1 base and the J gene lost 6 bases, with 16 bases spanning the gap. Germline V gives CDR1 SGHVS, CDR2 FQNEAQ.

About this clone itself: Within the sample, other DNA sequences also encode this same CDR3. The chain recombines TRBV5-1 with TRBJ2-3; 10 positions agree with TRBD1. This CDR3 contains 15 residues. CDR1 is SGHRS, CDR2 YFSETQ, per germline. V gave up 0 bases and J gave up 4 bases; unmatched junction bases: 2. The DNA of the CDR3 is TGCGCCAGCAGCTTGGGAGGACAGGGGGCAGATACGCAGTATTTT. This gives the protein CASSLGGQGADTQYF.